These T cell receptor beta chains were read from a single sample in a study of T cell changes during pregnancy in multiple sclerosis. The assay was immunoSEQ multiplex PCR, and TCRdb's table has in-frame clones only and misses some. The table includes around 130,000 clones, about 93% detected once. Here the sequenced sample was peripheral blood, taken before pregnancy. The receptors come from a female donor with multiple sclerosis, enrolled in a pregnancy study. Both conserved end residues are part of each CDR3. D genes are given only for firm matches.

. TRBV5-5 CASSLDSYTQYF
. TRBV29-1 CSVEEGGSYEQYF
TRBD2 TRBV5-1 CASSLGAGTRKAGELFF
. TRBV10-1 CASSGAGILGIPPLNEKLFF
TRBD2 TRBV27 CASRMRSGSNEQFF
. TRBV18 CASSTLQESEQYF
. TRBV7-3 CASSIMGGSTGELFF
. TRBV7-6 CASSPRTYEQYF
. TRBV28 CASSIGVYNEQFF
. TRBV30 CAWRKGVGTEAFF
. TRBV2 CATASGSSYEQYF
TRBD1 TRBV5-1 CASSSQGPTLGHQAFF
. TRBV21-1 CASRRGGRPYNEQFF
. TRBV12-2 CATSRGRTTDTQYF
. TRBV6-5 CASKLGRLNTEAFF
TRBD1 TRBV4-1 CASSQVTLDREKFF
. TRBV9 CASSVSMVGSQRLTTDTQYF
TRBD1 TRBV7-9 CASSQTRDRGIYEQYF
. TRBV5-1 CASTPDSVAKNIQYF
TRBD2 TRBV5-4 CASSRVETSGTDTQYF
. TRBV5-1 CASSLELLRSGNTIYF
. TRBV28 CASSFSYEQYF
. TRBV19 CASRPIGQKGETQYF
TRBD2 TRBV27 CASTIRAGTSGIYNEQFF
. TRBV6-6 CASSFLAEHEQYF
TRBD1 TRBV5-1 CASSLQGAGELFF
. TRBV27 CASSFLAGIGENTGELFF
TRBD1 TRBV7-9 CASSQGTGNSNQPQHF
. TRBV30 CAWRAPGSGELFF
. TRBV4-2 CASGHNSNQPQHF
TRBD2 TRBV5-1 CASSALAGGADTQYF
TRBD1 TRBV19 CASSPFPGTGNQPQHF
TRBD2 TRBV28 CASSPKGGTSGQETQYF
TRBD2 TRBV6-1 CASSALAGGTDTQYF
. TRBV6-5 CASSYDRNYGYTF
TRBD1 TRBV13 CASSLHFGQGLINEQYF